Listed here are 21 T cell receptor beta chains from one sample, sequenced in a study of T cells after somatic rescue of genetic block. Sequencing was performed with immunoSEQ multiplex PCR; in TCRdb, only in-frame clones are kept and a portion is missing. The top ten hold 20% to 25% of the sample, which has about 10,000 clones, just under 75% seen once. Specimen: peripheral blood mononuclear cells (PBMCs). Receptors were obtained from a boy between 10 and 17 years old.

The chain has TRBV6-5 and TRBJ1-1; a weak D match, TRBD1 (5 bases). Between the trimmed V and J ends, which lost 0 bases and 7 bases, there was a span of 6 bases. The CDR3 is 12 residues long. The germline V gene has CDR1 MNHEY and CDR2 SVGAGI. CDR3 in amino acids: CASSYSTDEAFF. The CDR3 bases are TGTGCCAGCAGTTACTCGACAGATGAAGCTTTCTTT.

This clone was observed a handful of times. CDR3 amino acids: CASSLATGLTDTQYF. The CDR3 nucleotides are TGTGCCAGCAGCTTAGCGACCGGACTCACCGATACGCAGTATTTT. J is TRBJ2-3 and V is TRBV13; weak D call: TRBD2 (5 bases). V was cut by 1 base and J by 6 bases, with 14 bases left in between. The CDR3 is made up of 15 amino acids. CDR1 is PRHDT, CDR2 FYEKMQ, per germline (reference sequence).

The CDR3 bases are TGTGCCAGTAGCTTACAGGCTTATCAGCCCCAGCATTTT. This sequence encodes CASSLQAYQPQHF. This rearrangement joins TRBV19 to TRBJ1-5; D may be TRBD1 (5 bases). The germline V gene encodes CDR1 LNHDA and CDR2 SQIVND (reference sequence). The length of the CDR3 is 13 residues. V was shortened by 6 bases and J by 5 bases, with 11 bases between the two germline ends. Full variable domain (remainder filled in from reference TRBV19 and TRBJ1-5): DGGITQSPKYLFRKEGQNVTLSCEQNLNHDAMYWYRQDPGQGLRLIYYSQIVNDFQKGDIAEGYSVSREKKESFPLTVTSAQKNPTAFYLCASSLQAYQPQHFGDGTRLSIL.

CDR3 residues: CASSFGTGRNSPLHF. The CDR3 DNA follows: TGTGCCAGCAGTTTTGGAACAGGGAGAAATTCACCCCTCCACTTT. The V call is TRBV2, the J call TRBJ1-6; weak D call: TRBD1 (6 bases). There are 15 residues in the CDR3. The V and J ends lost 5 bases and 7 bases respectively, with 15 bases between them. Looked up from germline, CDR1 is SNHLY and CDR2 is FYNNEI.

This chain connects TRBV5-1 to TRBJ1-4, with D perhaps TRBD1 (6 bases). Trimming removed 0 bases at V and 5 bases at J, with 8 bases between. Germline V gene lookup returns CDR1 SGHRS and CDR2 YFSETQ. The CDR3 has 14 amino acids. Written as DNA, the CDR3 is TGCGCCAGCAGCTTGGGGCAGGGGAATGAAAAACTGTTTTTT. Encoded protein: CASSLGQGNEKLFF.

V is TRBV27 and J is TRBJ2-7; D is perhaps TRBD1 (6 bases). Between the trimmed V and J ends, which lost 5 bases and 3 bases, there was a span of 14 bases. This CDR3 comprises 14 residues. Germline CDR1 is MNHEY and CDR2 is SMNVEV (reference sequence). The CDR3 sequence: CASSQTGILYEQYF. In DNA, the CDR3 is TGTGCCAGCAGTCAAACAGGGATCCTCTACGAGCAGTACTTC.

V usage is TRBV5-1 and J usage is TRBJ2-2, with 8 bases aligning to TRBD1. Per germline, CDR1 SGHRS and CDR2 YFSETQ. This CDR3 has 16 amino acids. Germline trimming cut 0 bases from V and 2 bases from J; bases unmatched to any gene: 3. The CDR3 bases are TGCGCCAGCAGCTTGGAGGCAGGGGGCAACACCGGGGAGCTGTTTTTT. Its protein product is CASSLEAGGNTGELFF.

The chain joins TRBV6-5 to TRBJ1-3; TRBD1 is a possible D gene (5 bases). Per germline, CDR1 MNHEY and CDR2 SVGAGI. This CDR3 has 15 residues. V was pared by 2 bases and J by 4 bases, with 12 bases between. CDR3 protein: CASSYRTGSGNTIYF. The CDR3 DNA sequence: TGTGCCAGCAGTTACCGAACAGGTTCGGGAAACACCATATATTTT.

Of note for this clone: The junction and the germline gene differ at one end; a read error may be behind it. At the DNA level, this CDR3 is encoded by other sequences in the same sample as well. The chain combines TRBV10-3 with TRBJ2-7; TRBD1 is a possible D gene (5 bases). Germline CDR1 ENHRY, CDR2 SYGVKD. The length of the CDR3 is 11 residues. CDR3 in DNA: TGCGCCATCAGGGTAGATGACGAGCAGTACTTC. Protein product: CAIRVDDEQYF.

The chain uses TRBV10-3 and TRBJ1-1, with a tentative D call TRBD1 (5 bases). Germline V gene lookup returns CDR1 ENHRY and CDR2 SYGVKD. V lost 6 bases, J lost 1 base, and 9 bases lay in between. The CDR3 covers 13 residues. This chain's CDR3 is CAIRGTGNTEAFF. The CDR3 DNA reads TGTGCCATCAGGGGCACAGGGAACACTGAAGCTTTCTTT.

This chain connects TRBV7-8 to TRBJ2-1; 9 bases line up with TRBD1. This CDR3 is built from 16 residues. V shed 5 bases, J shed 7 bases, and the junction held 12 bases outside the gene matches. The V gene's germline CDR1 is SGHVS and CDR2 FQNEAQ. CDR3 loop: CASSLGDRVGRNEQFF. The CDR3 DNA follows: TGTGCCAGCAGCCTCGGGGACAGGGTGGGGCGGAATGAGCAGTTCTTC.

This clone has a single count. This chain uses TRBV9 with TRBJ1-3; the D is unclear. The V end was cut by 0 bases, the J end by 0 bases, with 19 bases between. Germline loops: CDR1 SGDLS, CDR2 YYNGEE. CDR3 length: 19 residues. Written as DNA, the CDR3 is TGTGCCAGCAGCGTAGCCCCGGATGGGAGGTCACTCTCTGGAAACACCATATATTTT. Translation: CASSVAPDGRSLSGNTIYF.

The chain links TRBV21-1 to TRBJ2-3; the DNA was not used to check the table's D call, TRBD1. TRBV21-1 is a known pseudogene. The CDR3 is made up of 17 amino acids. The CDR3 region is CASSKRPRQFSTDTQYF. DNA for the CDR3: TGTGCCAGCAGCAAGAGACCTCGACAGTTTAGCACAGATACGCAGTATTTT.

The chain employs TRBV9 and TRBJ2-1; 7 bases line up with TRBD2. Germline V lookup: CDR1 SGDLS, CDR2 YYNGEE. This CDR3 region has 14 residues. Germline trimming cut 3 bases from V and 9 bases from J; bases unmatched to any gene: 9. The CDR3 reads CASSEAGLQGEQFF. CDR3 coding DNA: TGTGCCAGCAGCGAAGCGGGGCTCCAGGGTGAGCAGTTCTTC. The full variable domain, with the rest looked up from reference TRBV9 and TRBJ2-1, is DSGVTQTPKHLITATGQRVTLRCSPRSGDLSVYWYQQSLDQGLQFLIQYYNGEERAKGNILERFSAQQFPDLHSELNLSSLELGDSALYFCASSEAGLQGEQFFGPGTRLTVL.

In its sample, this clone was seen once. The CDR3 DNA reads as TGTGCCAGTAGTATAGTGAACAGGGGGGTAACTGAAGCTTTCTTT. This gives the protein CASSIVNRGVTEAFF. V gene TRBV19 combines with J gene TRBJ1-1, with 8 positions matching TRBD1. The ends lost 1 base at V and 5 bases at J; junction bases unmatched: 6. CDR3 length: 15 amino acids. Germline CDR1 and CDR2: LNHDA and SQIVND (reference sequence).

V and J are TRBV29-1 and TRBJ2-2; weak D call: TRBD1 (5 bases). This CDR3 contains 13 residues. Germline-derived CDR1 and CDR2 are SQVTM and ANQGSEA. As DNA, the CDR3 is TGCAACAGCGTCTGGGGCATCACCGGGGAGCTGTTTTTT. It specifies CNSVWGITGELFF.

The CDR3 sequence: CASTPGTSGSGEQYF. The CDR3 DNA is TGTGCCAGCACCCCCGGGACTAGCGGGAGCGGCGAGCAGTACTTC. This chain connects TRBV2 to TRBJ2-7; 14 bases agree with TRBD2. The J segment lost 6 bases and the V segment lost 7 bases, leaving 8 bases of the junction unmatched. Germline V lookup: CDR1 SNHLY, CDR2 FYNNEI. The CDR3 loop spans 15 amino acids.

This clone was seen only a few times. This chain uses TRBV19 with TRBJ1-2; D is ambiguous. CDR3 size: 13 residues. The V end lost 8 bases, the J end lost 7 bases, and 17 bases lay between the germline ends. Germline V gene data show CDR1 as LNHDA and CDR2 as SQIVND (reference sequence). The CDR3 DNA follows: TGTGCCAGTCACCCAGCCGGGTACGTTGGCTACACCTTC. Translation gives CASHPAGYVGYTF.

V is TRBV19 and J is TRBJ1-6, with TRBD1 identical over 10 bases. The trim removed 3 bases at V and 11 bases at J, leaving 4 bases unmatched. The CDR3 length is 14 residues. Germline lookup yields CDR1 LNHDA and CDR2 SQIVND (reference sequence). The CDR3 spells CASSIDRGRTPLHF. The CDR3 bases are TGTGCCAGTAGTATTGACAGGGGGCGTACACCCCTCCACTTT.

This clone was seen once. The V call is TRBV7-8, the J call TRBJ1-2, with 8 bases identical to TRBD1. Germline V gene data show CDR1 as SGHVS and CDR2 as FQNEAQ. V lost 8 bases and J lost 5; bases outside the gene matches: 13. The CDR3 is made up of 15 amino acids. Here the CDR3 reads CASRNHGQGGYGYTF. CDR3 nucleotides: TGTGCCAGCCGCAACCACGGACAGGGAGGATATGGCTACACCTTC.

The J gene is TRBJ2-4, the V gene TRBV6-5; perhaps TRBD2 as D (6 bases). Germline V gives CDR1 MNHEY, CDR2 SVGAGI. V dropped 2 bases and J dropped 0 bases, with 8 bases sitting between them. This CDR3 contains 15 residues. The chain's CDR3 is CASSYGTLAKNIQYF. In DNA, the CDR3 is TGTGCCAGCAGTTACGGGACTTTAGCCAAAAACATTCAGTACTTC.